Listed below are T cell receptor beta chains from one sample, sequenced in a study of cytomegalovirus exposure and HLA in healthy donors. Clones were read by immunoSEQ multiplex PCR, and TCRdb kept only the in-frame ones, dropping some. The sample has 150,000 or so clones, about 80% seen once. Sequenced: PBMCs. All receptors come from a woman in her thirties or forties in good health and CMV-seronegative. Both conserved end residues are trimmed from each CDR3.

>TRBV6-6|TRBJ2-7
ASSPSYEQY
>TRBV29-1|TRBJ1-6
SVRSGRSDSPLH
>TRBV7-8|TRBJ2-7
ASSQGLAGPLLNSEQY
>TRBV5-4|TRBJ1-2
ASSLQGYGYT
>TRBV28|TRBJ2-7
ASLDRKSYEQY
>TRBV27|TRBJ2-5
ASHGLAAFETQY
>TRBV7-3|TRBJ2-2
ASSLTLGRGTGELF
>TRBV4-1|TRBJ1-2
ASSLNRGWLRYT
>TRBV5-4|TRBJ1-3
ASSLVGTGGNTIY
>TRBV5-6|TRBJ1-4
ASSGQGKANEKLF
>TRBV2|TRBJ1-1
ASSWTGKDTEAF
>TRBV7-3|TRBJ2-1
ASSLVRSYNEQF
>TRBV7-2|TRBJ2-2
ASSGRQLGTGELF
>TRBV25-1|TRBJ1-1
ASSENRGRVTEAF
>TRBV28|TRBJ2-3
ASSLNRGGNLDTQY
>TRBV7-6|TRBJ2-3
ASSLGSGGYKSTDTQY
>TRBV19|TRBJ1-2
ASSIQGAVYGYT
>TRBV2|TRBJ2-2
ASRAGAHPGELF
>TRBV6-5|TRBJ2-3
ASSSRLAGGDTQY
>TRBV19|TRBJ2-4
ASSPPARGQNIQY
>TRBV11-3|TRBJ2-2
ASSLAVGVGELF
>TRBV21-1|TRBJ2-5
ASSKPHRIQETQY
>TRBV28|TRBJ1-2
ASSFPLGYGYT
>TRBV18|TRBJ1-1
ASSPEPRGAF
>TRBV19|TRBJ2-2
ASSKGAGGPGELF
>TRBV7-9|TRBJ1-1
ASSHGGRNTEAF
>TRBV18|TRBJ2-4
ASSPVEQGRGLAKNIQY
>TRBV13|TRBJ2-1
ASSTLAGPSSYNEQF
>TRBV18|TRBJ1-3
ASSPVSGGFGNTIY
>TRBV5-4|TRBJ1-4
ASSLGSPGGGKLF
>TRBV4-1|TRBJ2-1
ASSQPRRTSGAYNEQF